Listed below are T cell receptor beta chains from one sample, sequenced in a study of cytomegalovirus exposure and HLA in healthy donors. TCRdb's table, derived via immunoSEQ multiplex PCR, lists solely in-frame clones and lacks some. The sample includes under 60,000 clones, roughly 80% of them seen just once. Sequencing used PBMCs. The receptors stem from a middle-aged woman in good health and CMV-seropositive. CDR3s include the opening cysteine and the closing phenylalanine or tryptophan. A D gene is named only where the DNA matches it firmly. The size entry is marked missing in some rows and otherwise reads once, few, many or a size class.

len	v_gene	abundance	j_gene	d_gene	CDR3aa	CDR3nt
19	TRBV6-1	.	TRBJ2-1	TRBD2	CASSERHPGLAGVYNEQFF	TGTGCCAGCAGTGAAAGGCACCCCGGGCTAGCGGGGGTTTACAATGAGCAGTTCTTC
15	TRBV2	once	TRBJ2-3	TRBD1	CASSGQGIYTDTQYF	TGTGCCAGCAGCGGACAGGGGATCTACACAGATACGCAGTATTTT
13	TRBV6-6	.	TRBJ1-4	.	CASWDLFNEKLFF	TGTGCCAGCTGGGACTTATTTAATGAAAAACTGTTTTTT
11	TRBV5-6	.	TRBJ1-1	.	CASSLGPKLFF	TGTGCCAGCAGCTTGGGCCCGAAACTCTTCTTT
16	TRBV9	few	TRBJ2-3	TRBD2	CASSVYSGSSTDTQYF	TGTGCCAGCAGCGTCTATAGCGGGAGTAGCACAGATACGCAGTATTTT
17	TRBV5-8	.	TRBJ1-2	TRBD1	CASSVADDRVWSYGYTF	TGTGCCAGCAGCGTGGCCGACGACAGGGTCTGGAGCTATGGCTACACCTTC
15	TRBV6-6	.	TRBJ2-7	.	CASSYSLEGIHEQYF	TGTGCCAGCAGTTACTCTCTAGAAGGCATCCACGAGCAGTACTTC
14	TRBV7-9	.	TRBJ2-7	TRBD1	CASSPKTGGSEQYF	TGTGCCAGCAGCCCTAAGACAGGGGGGAGCGAGCAGTACTTC
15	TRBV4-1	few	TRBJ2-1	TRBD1	CASSQVWTGGNEQFF	TGCGCCAGCAGCCAAGTTTGGACAGGGGGCAATGAGCAGTTCTTC
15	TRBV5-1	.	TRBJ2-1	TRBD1	CASSLAGTGYNEQFF	TGCGCCAGCAGCTTGGCCGGGACAGGGTACAATGAGCAGTTCTTC
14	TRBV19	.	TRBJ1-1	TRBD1	CASTRWQGAAEAFF	TGTGCCAGTACCAGGTGGCAGGGGGCTGCTGAAGCTTTCTTT
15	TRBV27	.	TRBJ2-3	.	CASSLGTGWWDTQYF	TGTGCCAGCAGTTTGGGTACAGGGTGGTGGGATACGCAGTATTTT
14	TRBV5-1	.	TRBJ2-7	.	CASRNPGQNYEQYF	TGCGCCAGCCGAAATCCGGGACAAAACTACGAGCAGTACTTC
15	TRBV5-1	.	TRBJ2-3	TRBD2	CASSPRRGGADTQYF	TGCGCCAGCAGCCCGCGTCGGGGGGGGGCAGATACGCAGTATTTT
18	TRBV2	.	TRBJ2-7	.	CASSDSSTSFASPSEQYF	TGTGCCAGCAGTGACTCTTCTACCTCGTTTGCGAGCCCCTCCGAGCAGTACTTC
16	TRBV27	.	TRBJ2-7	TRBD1	CASSLMMGTGVNEQYF	TGTGCCAGCAGTTTGATGATGGGGACAGGGGTGAACGAGCAGTACTTC